One sample yielded the 18 T cell receptor beta chains listed below, sequenced in a study of CD8+CD57+ T cells in acquired aplastic anemia (dated by TCRdb to 2017 to 2018). Expansion of CD8+CD57+ cells had been shown by flow cytometry in the patients chosen for sequencing. The listed sequencing device is Illumina HiSeq 2000. Profiling of TCR beta VDJ combinations and CDR3 sequences used genomic DNA as the template. The public sequencing data were trimmed at Q25 with fastp and processed into clonotypes with MiXCR by TCRdb, which kept only in-frame beta chains. CDR3 protein duplicates are merged, each entry listing the most common genes and DNA. This sample lists 150,000 to 170,000 distinct CDR3 sequences; roughly 54% were detected once. The ten largest clonotypes hold 10% to 15% of the sample. Sequencing was performed on sorted CD4+, CD8+, or CD8+CD57+ T cells (not recorded which) from PBMCs. Source of these receptors: a human donor with aplastic anemia.

V gene TRBV2 combines with J gene TRBJ2-1; D perhaps matches TRBD2 (5 bases). V lost 6 bases and J 2 bases, leaving 14 bases between the germline ends. The germline V gene has CDR1 SNHLY and CDR2 FYNNEI. The CDR3 length is 15 residues. The CDR3: CASRDIASPYNEQFF. CDR3 sequence (DNA): TGTGCCAGCAGAGATATAGCGTCCCCCTACAATGAGCAGTTCTTC.

The table lists this clonotype with many counts. The chain joins TRBV10-3 to TRBJ1-1, with D perhaps matching TRBD1 (6 bases). Germline V gene data show CDR1 as ENHRY and CDR2 as SYGVKD. Trimming took 3 bases from V and 4 from J, leaving 12 bases between them. CDR3 length equals 14 residues. The CDR3 sequence: CAISDPGVVTEAFF. Written as DNA, the CDR3 is TGTGCCATCAGTGACCCAGGGGTTGTCACTGAAGCTTTCTTT.

This clonotype showed up many times. V gene TRBV7-6 combines with J gene TRBJ2-3; 8 positions agree with TRBD2. Unmatched junction bases numbered 18, after V lost 4 bases and J lost 0 bases. Per germline, CDR1 SGHVS and CDR2 FNYEAQ. The CDR3 sequence is 20 residues long. The CDR3 DNA is TGTGCCAGCAGCTCCCGTGGTAGCGGGGTTATAAGAACTAGCACAGATACGCAGTATTTT. Protein: CASSSRGSGVIRTSTDTQYF.

This chain uses TRBV7-6 with TRBJ2-7; D unclear. V lost 5 bases to trimming and J lost 3 bases, with 11 bases between them. Per the germline V gene, CDR1 is SGHVS and CDR2 is FNYEAQ. This CDR3 is 13 amino acids long. CDR3 nucleotides: TGTGCCAGCAGCCCCTACGACGGCTACGAGCAGTACTTC. Translation gives CASSPYDGYEQYF.

This clonotype was seen at least ten times. The chain uses TRBV4-2 and TRBJ2-4; 11 bases are a match to TRBD1. Trimming took 5 bases from V and 3 from J; bases not matched to a gene: 6. The CDR3 consists of 16 residues. Germline-derived CDR1 and CDR2 are LGHNA and YNFKEQ. The CDR3 reads CASSDPGQGVKNIQYF. CDR3 bases: TGTGCCAGCAGCGACCCGGGACAGGGGGTCAAAAACATTCAGTACTTC.

This clonotype was counted only a few times. The rearrangement uses TRBV3-1 and TRBJ1-3, with a weak D call TRBD1 (6 bases). Trimming took 0 bases from V and 2 from J, leaving 17 bases between them. CDR3 size: 18 residues. Germline loops: CDR1 LGHDT, CDR2 YNNKEL (reference sequence). The CDR3 region is CASSQDGEQGDPGNTIYF. In DNA form, the CDR3 reads TGTGCCAGCAGCCAAGATGGGGAACAGGGAGATCCTGGAAACACCATATATTTT.

Only a few counts were recorded for this clonotype. V gene TRBV29-1 combines with J gene TRBJ1-3, with a tentative D call TRBD1 (6 bases). Per germline, CDR1 SQVTM and CDR2 ANQGSEA. The CDR3 consists of 16 residues. Trimming left V 6 bases short and J 4 bases short, with 22 bases between. This chain's CDR3 is CSVKPARGGVGNTIYF. CDR3 coding DNA: TGCAGCGTCAAACCCGCCAGGGGAGGGGTGGGAAACACCATATATTTT.

Note on this clonotype: A much larger clonotype is one base distant, so this may be a read error. This chain uses TRBV7-9 with TRBJ2-1; D might be TRBD2 (5 bases). This CDR3 is built from 12 residues. Looked up from germline, CDR1 is SEHNR and CDR2 is FQNEAQ (reference sequence). As DNA, the CDR3 is TGTGCCGGCAGCTTAGTTGGCGGGGAGCAGTTCTTC. Its protein product is CAGSLVGGEQFF.

This clonotype has ten or more counts. This chain joins TRBV5-4 and TRBJ2-3; TRBD2 matches at 7 bases. V lost 5 bases and J lost 5; bases outside the gene matches: 11. The length of the CDR3 is 15 residues. Germline CDR1 reads SGHNT; CDR2 reads YYREEE (reference sequence). CDR3 sequence: CASRSAGRSVDTQYF. The CDR3 coding sequence is TGTGCCAGCAGGTCAGCGGGGCGGAGTGTAGATACGCAGTATTTT.

CDR3 nucleotides: TGCAGCGTGATTCCCCTTCGGGGTCATATGCAGGAGCAGTACTTC. Encoded protein: CSVIPLRGHMQEQYF. The gene calls are TRBV29-1 and TRBJ2-7; D might be TRBD2 (5 bases). CDR3 length: 15 amino acids. Germline loops: CDR1 SQVTM, CDR2 ANQGSEA. Trimming shortened V by 6 bases and J by 7 bases, and 25 bases separated the two germline ends.

This clonotype was seen many times. The J gene is TRBJ2-3, the V gene TRBV11-1, with D uncertain. This CDR3 region has 17 residues. The germline V gene has CDR1 SGHAT and CDR2 FQDESV (reference sequence). V was pared by 7 bases and J by 0 bases, with 20 bases between. Here the CDR3 DNA reads TGTGCCAGCACCCCCATGACTGCGAGGCCTAGCACAGATACGCAGTATTTT. Protein product: CASTPMTARPSTDTQYF.

The chain recombines TRBV19 with TRBJ2-2, with TRBD2 matching 7 bases. CDR1 is LNHDA and CDR2 is SQIVND in the germline V gene (reference sequence). CDR3 length: 14 amino acids. V lost 7 bases to trimming and J lost 4 bases; unmatched junction nucleotides: 6. CDR3 in DNA: TGTGCCAGTACCTGGGACTACCCCACCGGGGAGCTGTTTTTT. Its translation: CASTWDYPTGELFF.

V gene TRBV7-7 combines with J gene TRBJ2-1; 10 bases are shared with TRBD2. The V and J ends lost 5 bases and 6 bases, in that order; junction bases with no gene match: 13. CDR1 and CDR2 (germline): SSHAT, FNYEAQ (reference sequence). CDR3 length: 17 amino acids. The CDR3 is CASSLGGGSGGANEQFF. The CDR3 nucleotides are TGTGCCAGCAGCCTGGGGGGAGGAAGCGGGGGGGCCAATGAGCAGTTCTTC. The full variable domain, rest sourced from reference TRBV7-7 and TRBJ2-1, is GAGVSQSPRYKVTKRGQDVTLRCDPISSHATLYWYQQALGQGPEFLTYFNYEAQPDKSGLPSDRFSAERPEGSISTLTIQRTEQRDSAMYRCASSLGGGSGGANEQFFGPGTRLTVL.

The V and J genes are TRBV29-1 and TRBJ2-7; tentatively, D is TRBD2 (6 bases). The CDR3 contains 12 residues. Per the germline V gene, CDR1 is SQVTM and CDR2 is ANQGSEA. The germline V and J ends were trimmed by 6 bases and 0 bases, with 9 bases remaining between them. DNA of the CDR3: TGCAGCGTCTGGGGGGACTCCTACGAGCAGTACTTC. This encodes CSVWGDSYEQYF.

Comments on this clonotype: A much bigger clone sits one base away, suggesting this may be a read error. V is TRBV6-5 and J is TRBJ1-1; no firm D call. Germline V CDR1 and CDR2: MNHEY, SVGAGI. The germline V and J ends were trimmed by 2 bases and 0 bases, with 16 bases remaining between them. This CDR3 is 17 amino acids long. The CDR3 nucleotides read TGTGCCAGCAGTTACAGCCGCCAGGCAGTTATGAACACTGAAGCTTTCTTT. Translating it yields CASSYSRQAVMNTEAFF.

The V call is TRBV6-1, the J call TRBJ2-1, with TRBD1 as a possible D gene (7 bases). The germline V gene has CDR1 MNHNS and CDR2 SASEGT. V dropped 4 bases and J dropped 3 bases, with 13 bases sitting between them. The CDR3 loop spans 15 amino acids. The DNA for the CDR3 is TGTGCCAGCAGTGTACTAGCAGGGGGCTACAATGAGCAGTTCTTC. Translation gives CASSVLAGGYNEQFF.

This clonotype has more than one count but fewer than ten. This chain links TRBV6-1 with TRBJ2-2; D remains ambiguous. Per the germline V gene, CDR1 is MNHNS and CDR2 is SASEGT. The CDR3 has 16 amino acids. V lost 5 bases and J 3 bases, leaving 16 bases between the germline ends. CDR3 residues: CASSNPGLGYTGELFF. CDR3 DNA: TGTGCCAGCAGTAATCCTGGCTTGGGCTACACCGGGGAGCTGTTTTTT.

Concerning this clonotype itself: Since a much larger clone is just one base distant, this may be a read error. This rearrangement joins TRBV5-1 to TRBJ2-1; maybe TRBD2 (5 bases). Germline CDR1 and CDR2: SGHRS and YFSETQ. The CDR3 contains 13 residues. Here the CDR3 reads CASKALGENERFF. The CDR3 bases are TGCGCCAGCAAGGCTCTCGGGGAGAATGAGCGGTTCTTC.